The next 20 T cell receptor beta chains were all read from a single sample in a study of cytomegalovirus exposure and HLA in healthy donors (dated by TCRdb to the late 2010s). Libraries were built with the immunoSEQ multiplex PCR assay. For the multiplex PCR, a mixture combining 60 forward primers for TCR Vbeta segments and 13 reverse primers for TCR Jbeta segments was used. TCRdb holds this immuneACCESS table with in-frame rearrangements only. Some clones are missing; in checked studies, unresolved V genes explain under half, and the rest has no known cause. The sample records 190,000 or so clones, roughly four fifths of which are singletons. Of the sample, approximately 0.092% is held by the ten largest clones. The sequencing input was PBMCs. The receptors come from a boy aged 2 to 10 in good health and CMV-seronegative.

This chain joins TRBV2 and TRBJ2-1, with a tentative D call TRBD1 (5 bases). The CDR3 length is 12 residues. The germline gives CDR1 SNHLY, CDR2 FYNNEI. V lost 7 bases and J 8 bases, leaving 12 bases between the germline ends. CDR3 sequence: CASKKVGDEQFF. Here the CDR3 DNA reads TGTGCCAGCAAAAAAGTAGGGGATGAGCAGTTCTTC.

The J gene is TRBJ2-7, the V gene TRBV5-6; perhaps TRBD1 as D (5 bases). The CDR3 covers 12 residues. The V gene lost 4 bases and the J gene lost 6 bases, with 11 bases spanning the gap. The V gene's germline CDR1 is SGHDT and CDR2 YYEEEE. The CDR3: CASSSPRVEQYF. In DNA form, the CDR3 reads TGTGCCAGCAGCAGTCCCAGGGTCGAGCAGTACTTC.

This chain connects TRBV19 to TRBJ2-7; TRBD2 might be the D (6 bases). V lost 1 base to trimming and J lost 2 bases, with 12 bases between them. Per germline, CDR1 LNHDA and CDR2 SQIVND (reference sequence). The CDR3 is 15 residues long. The CDR3: CASSIGGGGAYEQYF. CDR3 nucleotide sequence: TGTGCCAGTAGTATAGGTGGGGGAGGCGCCTACGAGCAGTACTTC.

V and J are TRBV6-5 and TRBJ1-2; D remains unclear. Germline lookup yields CDR1 MNHEY and CDR2 SVGAGI. This CDR3 region has 13 residues. The CDR3 nucleotides read TGTGCTACCAGGTCGAGTGAAGACTATGGCTACACCTTC. Residues: CATRSSEDYGYTF.

This clone appeared once. V and J are TRBV5-4 and TRBJ2-7; TRBD1 might be the D (6 bases). The germline V gene encodes CDR1 SGHNT and CDR2 YYREEE (reference sequence). The CDR3 extends over 14 amino acids. V dropped 2 bases and J dropped 2 bases, with 11 bases sitting between them. DNA for the CDR3: TGTGCCAGCAGCTTTACAGGGTCCACCTACGAGCAGTACTTC. It yields the protein CASSFTGSTYEQYF.

Only a few counts were recorded for this clone. The rearrangement links TRBV5-4 to TRBJ1-1; D uncertain. Between the trimmed V and J ends, which lost 4 bases and 4 bases, there was a span of 11 bases. CDR1 and CDR2 (germline): SGHNT, YYREEE (reference sequence). The length of the CDR3 is 13 residues. The CDR3 sequence: CASSQSRGTEAFF. CDR3 in DNA: TGTGCCAGCAGCCAGAGTCGGGGCACTGAAGCTTTCTTT.

The chain uses TRBV5-1 and TRBJ2-3; D is uncertain. Germline loops: CDR1 SGHRS, CDR2 YFSETQ. V gave up 5 bases and J gave up 2 bases, with 12 bases separating them. This CDR3 region has 14 residues. CDR3 in amino acids: CASSSQRPTDTQYF. Written as DNA, the CDR3 is TGCGCCAGCAGTTCTCAGCGCCCCACAGATACGCAGTATTTT.

The chain uses TRBV7-2 and TRBJ2-3, with D unclear. With 1 base removed from V and 2 bases from J, the gap between germline ends came to 7 bases. CDR1 is SGHTA and CDR2 is FQGNSA in the germline V gene. The CDR3 loop spans 14 amino acids. The CDR3 DNA sequence: TGTGCCAGCAGCTTAGTTGGGCTCACAGATACGCAGTATTTT. Protein sequence: CASSLVGLTDTQYF.

The chain employs TRBV25-1 and TRBJ2-1; perhaps TRBD1 as D (7 bases). Germline V gene lookup returns CDR1 MGHDK and CDR2 SYGVNS. The CDR3 length is 14 residues. Trimming took 0 bases from V and 7 from J, leaving 10 bases between them. CDR3 residues: CASSEYQGGNEQFF. CDR3 bases: TGTGCCAGCAGTGAATATCAGGGGGGAAATGAGCAGTTCTTC. The whole variable domain, remainder taken from reference TRBV25-1 and TRBJ2-1, is EADIYQTPRYLVIGTGKKITLECSQTMGHDKMYWYQQDPGMELHLIHYSYGVNSTEKGDLSSESTVSRIRTEHFPLTLESARPSHTSQYLCASSEYQGGNEQFFGPGTRLTVL.

The gene calls are TRBV7-9 and TRBJ1-3; D remains unclear. V gave up 2 bases and J gave up 0 bases, with 8 bases separating them. Germline CDR1 SEHNR, CDR2 FQNEAQ (reference sequence). This CDR3 has 15 amino acids. CDR3 bases: TGTGCCAGCAGCTTAAAGGGAGACTCTGGAAACACCATATATTTT. It specifies CASSLKGDSGNTIYF.

The chain joins TRBV19 to TRBJ1-2, with D maybe TRBD1 (6 bases). V was cut by 7 bases and J by 0 bases, with 12 bases left in between. The CDR3 sequence is 14 residues long. CDR1 LNHDA and CDR2 SQIVND come from the germline V gene (reference sequence). The CDR3 sequence: CASKRDNANYGYTF. DNA of the CDR3: TGTGCCAGTAAGCGGGACAATGCTAACTATGGCTACACCTTC.

This sequence joins TRBV7-9 and TRBJ1-4; weak D call: TRBD1 (5 bases). The CDR3 sequence is 19 residues long. V was pared by 5 bases and J by 0 bases, with 22 bases between. Germline lookup yields CDR1 SEHNR and CDR2 FQNEAQ (reference sequence). CDR3 DNA sequence: TGTGCCAGCAGCACACGACGAAATATTGGGGGGGCAACTAATGAAAAACTGTTTTTT. This encodes CASSTRRNIGGATNEKLFF. The full variable domain, in which reference TRBV7-9 and TRBJ1-4 provide the parts outside the CDR3, is DTGVSQNPRHKITKRGQNVTFRCDPISEHNRLYWYRQTLGQGPEFLTYFQNEAQLEKSRLLSDRFSAERPKGSFSTLEIQRTEQGDSAMYLCASSTRRNIGGATNEKLFFGSGTQLSVL.

V is TRBV7-2 and J is TRBJ2-7; maybe TRBD2 (7 bases). Germline-derived CDR1 and CDR2 are SGHTA and FQGNSA. V lost 5 bases and J lost 4, with 12 bases in between. The CDR3 covers 13 residues. The CDR3 coding sequence is TGTGCCAGCAGCGTGAGGGGGGGGTACGAGCAGTACTTC. It yields the protein CASSVRGGYEQYF. Together with reference TRBV7-2 and TRBJ2-7, the CDR3 gives the full variable domain: GAGVSQSPSNKVTEKGKDVELRCDPISGHTALYWYRQSLGQGLEFLIYFQGNSAPDKSGLPSDRFSAERTGGSVSTLTIQRTQQEDSAVYLCASSVRGGYEQYFGPGTRLTVT.

This clone was seen once. The genes are TRBV11-2 and TRBJ2-3; TRBD2 matches at 8 bases. Losses at the gene ends were 4 bases for V and 5 bases for J; bases not matched to a gene: 8. CDR1 SGHAT and CDR2 FQNNGV come from the germline V gene. This CDR3 region has 15 residues. CDR3 amino acids: CASSSLAGGGDTQYF. The CDR3 DNA is TGTGCCAGCAGCTCCTTGGCGGGGGGTGGAGATACGCAGTATTTT.

The chain links TRBV7-6 to TRBJ2-1; TRBD2 agrees at 11 bases. J lost 8 bases, V lost 3 bases, and 6 bases had no gene match. This CDR3 is built from 15 residues. Germline CDR1 reads SGHVS; CDR2 reads FNYEAQ. The CDR3 region is CASSLIAGGPDEQFF. Here the CDR3 DNA reads TGTGCCAGCAGCTTGATAGCGGGGGGGCCCGATGAGCAGTTCTTC.

The chain employs TRBV2 and TRBJ2-5; 14 bases are a match to TRBD2. J lost 6 bases, V lost 7 bases, and 7 bases had no gene match. CDR1 and CDR2 from the germline V gene are SNHLY and FYNNEI. CDR3 length equals 15 residues. The CDR3 protein is CASTQTSGGAKTQYF. The CDR3 region has the DNA TGTGCCAGCACCCAGACTAGCGGGGGGGCCAAGACCCAGTACTTC.

This clone has just one count. The genes are TRBV11-3 and TRBJ2-2, with D tentatively TRBD2 (6 bases). The CDR3 extends over 17 amino acids. V lost 1 base to trimming and J lost 4 bases, with 16 bases between them. Germline lookup yields CDR1 SGHNT and CDR2 YENEEA. CDR3 amino acids: CASSLGPEGPGTGELFF. CDR3 coding DNA: TGTGCCAGCAGCTTAGGGCCGGAGGGGCCGGGCACCGGGGAGCTGTTTTTT.

This chain links TRBV5-1 with TRBJ2-3; 10 bases match TRBD2. The germline V gene encodes CDR1 SGHRS and CDR2 YFSETQ. V dropped 1 base and J dropped 0; count of bases not matched to a gene: 5. The CDR3 runs to 17 residues. This chain's CDR3 is CASSLSTSGASTDTQYF. The DNA of the CDR3 is TGCGCCAGCAGCTTGTCTACTAGCGGGGCTAGCACAGATACGCAGTATTTT.

J is TRBJ1-1 and V is TRBV6-6; TRBD1 agrees at 7 bases. The CDR3 runs to 15 residues. Looked up from germline, CDR1 is MNHNY and CDR2 is SVGAGI (reference sequence). With 2 bases clipped from V and 4 bases from J, the junction kept 7 bases outside the gene matches. The DNA for the CDR3 is TGTGCCAGCAGTTACCCGGGACAGTTTATCACTGAAGCTTTCTTT. The encoded protein is CASSYPGQFITEAFF.

This chain joins TRBV5-5 and TRBJ1-2; a possible D gene is TRBD1 (5 bases). Trimming cost V 1 base and J 5 bases, with 15 bases left between them. Germline V gene sequence: CDR1 SGHKS, CDR2 YYEKEE (reference sequence). The CDR3 sequence is 15 residues long. The CDR3 loop reads CASSLSMQGNYGYTF. CDR3 coding DNA: TGTGCCAGCAGCTTGTCGATGCAGGGAAATTATGGCTACACCTTC.